These 20 T cell receptor beta chains came from one sample sequenced in a study of blood T cell repertoires in COVID-19. Sequencing used immunoSEQ multiplex PCR; TCRdb keeps in-frame clones, though not all of them. Here the sample spans about 170,000 clones, approximately 79% being singletons. Sequenced sample: PBMCs or T cells enriched from blood (not recorded which). Every receptor here comes from an older woman in a cohort exposed to, infected with or recovered from COVID-19 (not recorded which).

The sample holds a few counts of this clone. The genes are TRBV28 and TRBJ2-7, with D possibly being TRBD2 (6 bases). V lost 7 bases, J lost 3 bases, and 19 bases lay in between. Germline V CDR1 and CDR2: MDHEN, SYDVKM. This CDR3 has 15 amino acids. The CDR3 DNA reads as TGTGCCAGCACTACAATCCCCGGGGGATACTACGAGCAGTACTTC. It is translated as CASTTIPGGYYEQYF.

The V gene is TRBV5-4, the J gene TRBJ2-7; D perhaps matches TRBD1 (5 bases). Looked up from germline, CDR1 is SGHNT and CDR2 is YYREEE (reference sequence). V dropped 2 bases and J dropped 0 bases, with 15 bases sitting between them. CDR3 length: 16 residues. CDR3 sequence reads: CASSFGRRGNSYEQYF. The CDR3 DNA sequence: TGTGCCAGCAGCTTTGGTAGAAGGGGCAACTCCTACGAGCAGTACTTC.

V gene TRBV5-4 combines with J gene TRBJ1-5; 12 nucleotides match TRBD1. The CDR3 totals 15 residues. The germline V gene encodes CDR1 SGHNT and CDR2 YYREEE (reference sequence). Trimming removed 4 bases from V and 6 bases from J; junction bases left unmatched: 5. The CDR3 is CASSAGQGAGQPQHF. The CDR3, as DNA: TGTGCCAGCAGCGCGGGACAGGGGGCGGGTCAGCCCCAGCATTTT.

The chain recombines TRBV19 with TRBJ2-1; TRBD1 is a possible D gene (7 bases). The V end lost 0 bases, the J end lost 8 bases, and 17 bases lay between the germline ends. The CDR3 totals 16 residues. Germline V gene sequence: CDR1 LNHDA, CDR2 SQIVND (reference sequence). This chain's CDR3 is CASSIDLFGGGYEQFF. As DNA, the CDR3 is TGTGCCAGTAGTATAGATCTGTTCGGAGGGGGCTATGAGCAGTTCTTC.

The chain has TRBV5-6 and TRBJ1-5; D gene ambiguous. From germline, CDR1 is SGHDT and CDR2 YYEEEE. The CDR3 totals 14 residues. Trimming removed 2 bases from V and 1 base from J, with 7 bases in between. The CDR3 sequence: CASSFVGSNQPQHF. CDR3 coding DNA: TGTGCCAGCAGCTTTGTCGGGAGCAATCAGCCCCAGCATTTT. The complete variable domain, with remaining parts taken from reference TRBV5-6 and TRBJ1-5, reads DAGVTQSPTHLIKTRGQQVTLRCSPKSGHDTVSWYQQALGQGPQFIFQYYEEEERQRGNFPDRFSGHQFPNYSSELNVNALLLGDSALYLCASSFVGSNQPQHFGDGTRLSIL.

This clone appeared a few times. CDR3 sequence reads: CASSLSSQGSGGYTF. The CDR3 DNA reads TGTGCCAGCAGTTTAAGCTCCCAGGGATCAGGGGGCTACACCTTC. The chain is built from TRBV28 and TRBJ1-2, with TRBD1 as a possible D gene (5 bases). The CDR3 totals 15 residues. Between the trimmed V and J ends, which lost 2 bases and 8 bases, there was a span of 18 bases. Germline loops: CDR1 MDHEN, CDR2 SYDVKM.

The J gene is TRBJ1-2, the V gene TRBV28; D is undetermined. Trimming pared 1 base from V and 5 bases from J, leaving 5 bases between. The CDR3 is 12 amino acids. Germline assignment: CDR1 MDHEN and CDR2 SYDVKM. In DNA, the CDR3 is TGTGCCAGCAGTTTATTACTTTATGGCTACACCTTC. It codes for CASSLLLYGYTF.

The rearrangement joins TRBV28 to TRBJ2-1, with TRBD2 matching 7 bases. Germline V gives CDR1 MDHEN, CDR2 SYDVKM. Losses at the gene ends were 3 bases for V and 7 bases for J; bases not matched to a gene: 12. The CDR3 is 16 residues long. CDR3 nucleotide sequence: TGTGCCAGCAGTTTTCTGTCGGGAACGGGGGGTAATGAGCAGTTCTTC. It translates to CASSFLSGTGGNEQFF.

The chain carries TRBV5-1 and TRBJ2-3; the match to TRBD2 covers 9 bases. The length of the CDR3 is 17 residues. V was clipped by 0 bases and J by 4 bases; unmatched bases: 9. The germline V gene encodes CDR1 SGHRS and CDR2 YFSETQ. As DNA, the CDR3 is TGCGCCAGCAGCTTGGCCCGTGGTAGCGGGAGTCCAGATACGCAGTATTTT. Translating gives CASSLARGSGSPDTQYF.

V is TRBV7-9 and J is TRBJ1-1, with D possibly TRBD1 on 6 matching bases. Looked up from germline, CDR1 is SEHNR and CDR2 is FQNEAQ (reference sequence). CDR3 length: 13 residues. Between the trimmed V and J ends, which lost 6 bases and 9 bases, there was a span of 17 bases. The CDR3 DNA follows: TGTGCCAGCAGTCCTATTTGGACAGCCAAAGCTTTCTTT. Its protein product is CASSPIWTAKAFF.

The sample holds a few counts of this clone. This chain links TRBV18 with TRBJ1-3, with 10 bases fitting TRBD1. Germline V gene data show CDR1 as KGHSH and CDR2 as LQKENI. Trimming removed 6 bases from V and 3 bases from J; junction bases left unmatched: 5. The CDR3 has 15 residues. This CDR3 is CASSPGTGVGNTIYF. CDR3 DNA sequence: TGTGCCAGCTCTCCCGGGACAGGGGTTGGAAACACCATATATTTT.

This clone was recorded only once. The V call is TRBV10-3, the J call TRBJ1-1, with TRBD1 matching 11 bases. The germline CDR1 and CDR2 sequences are ENHRY and SYGVKD. The CDR3 loop spans 15 amino acids. With 6 bases clipped from V and 5 bases from J, the junction kept 8 bases outside the gene matches. DNA of the CDR3: TGTGCCATCAGGAGGACAGGGGGCAGGAGGACTGAAGCTTTCTTT. Protein product: CAIRRTGGRRTEAFF.

J is TRBJ2-1 and V is TRBV25-1, with TRBD2 matching 12 bases. Germline CDR1 MGHDK, CDR2 SYGVNS. The CDR3 contains 16 residues. V lost 4 bases, J lost 10 bases, and 11 bases stayed unmatched. The CDR3 DNA reads TGTGCCAGCAGTGGGGCTAGCGGGAGGGCCTATGAAGAGCAGTTCTTC. The encoded protein is CASSGASGRAYEEQFF.

This clone came up a few times. The rearrangement joins TRBV11-2 to TRBJ2-1; 10 positions match TRBD2. CDR1 is SGHAT, CDR2 FQNNGV, per germline. The V and J ends lost 5 bases and 8 bases, in that order; junction bases with no gene match: 12. The CDR3 runs 16 residues. DNA for the CDR3: TGTGCCAGCAGCCTACGGTCGGGACTAGCGAGGGATGAGCAGTTCTTC. It translates to CASSLRSGLARDEQFF.

In its sample, this clone was seen a few times. J is TRBJ2-7 and V is TRBV6-1; 7 bases line up with TRBD1. The J segment lost 3 bases and the V segment lost 2 bases, leaving 10 bases of the junction unmatched. This CDR3 contains 16 residues. The germline V gene encodes CDR1 MNHNS and CDR2 SASEGT. This CDR3 reads CASSEIQGLQRYEQYF. CDR3 bases: TGTGCCAGCAGTGAAATACAGGGGCTACAACGCTACGAGCAGTACTTC.

The chain couples TRBV12-3 or TRBV12-4 to TRBJ1-1, with D possibly being TRBD1 (5 bases). This CDR3 has 13 residues. V was shortened by 5 bases and J by 2 bases, with 9 bases between the two germline ends. CDR3 in DNA: TGTGCCAGCAGTGTCAGGGTTAACACTGAAGCTTTCTTT. Translated: CASSVRVNTEAFF.

The rearrangement links TRBV5-5 to TRBJ1-2; perhaps TRBD1 as D (6 bases). Germline lookup yields CDR1 SGHKS and CDR2 YYEKEE (reference sequence). There are 15 residues in the CDR3. V dropped 3 bases and J dropped 2 bases, with 14 bases sitting between them. CDR3 nucleotides: TGTGCCAGCAGCTCTAACACAGGGTCCAACTATGGCTACACCTTC. Encoded protein: CASSSNTGSNYGYTF.

The chain combines TRBV10-2 with TRBJ1-5; tentatively, D is TRBD1 (6 bases). Germline V gives CDR1 WSHSY, CDR2 SAAADI. V lost 2 bases to trimming and J lost 9 bases, with 17 bases between them. The CDR3 contains 15 residues. CDR3: CASSERGGRSRPQHF. The DNA for the CDR3 is TGCGCCAGCAGTGAGAGGGGGGGCAGGTCTCGGCCCCAGCATTTT.

This rearrangement joins TRBV7-3 to TRBJ2-1; 7 bases line up with TRBD1. This CDR3 is 15 amino acids long. Germline-derived CDR1 and CDR2 are SGHTA and FQGTGA. Trimming cost V 5 bases and J 4 bases; bases outside gene matches: 8. The CDR3 nucleotides are TGTGCCAGCAGCGCAAACCGGGACAGATACAATGAGCAGTTCTTC. Its protein is CASSANRDRYNEQFF.

The V call is TRBV3-1 (or the pseudogene TRBV3-2), the J call TRBJ2-1, with 7 bases aligning to TRBD1. V dropped 6 bases and J dropped 9; count of bases not matched to a gene: 8. Germline V gene sequence: CDR1 LGHDT, CDR2 YNNKEL (reference sequence). The CDR3 contains 13 residues. CDR3 DNA: TGTGCCAGCAGTTCTCTAACAGGGGTTGAGCAGTTCTTC. Amino acid sequence: CASSSLTGVEQFF.